This T cell receptor (beta chain) was sequenced in a study of blood T cell repertoires in COVID-19 (dated by TCRdb to about 2020). With regard to the full study: Samples covering the acute and convalescent phases of COVID-19 were provided by collaborators in the United States, Italy and Spain. The prospective study material was composed of cDNA or gDNA derived from T cells, B-cell-depleted T cells, or PBMCs. Subjects who had been exposed to COVID-19, were actively infected with it, or had recovered from it provided the deeply sampled blood TCRbeta repertoires that made up the dataset. The repertoires were made available in a free public database intended to serve as a resource for research on the immune response to SARS-CoV-2. Samples came from the ongoing ImmuneRACE study (first 160 participants) plus 1,254 subjects from 6 global collaborators. A de-identified subject ID, COVID-19 status, age in years and sex were almost always included in the sample metadata. Where HLA class I and class II types were available, the types were taken from metadata supplied by the sample provider, not from assay-based typing. Study-wide conclusions, independent of this receptor: The quantity of clinical and demographic metadata differed by source and by participant and was supplied without curation.

TCRbeta CDR3 regions were amplified from genomic DNA using the immunoSEQ Assay, a bias-controlled multiplex PCR. In the source study's methods: Within the assay, amplification of reference gene primers was used to estimate how many nucleated cells each sample contained. To quantify the absolute abundance of each unique TCRbeta CDR3 rearrangement, sequence reads were collapsed and filtered. For each sample, productive Simpson clonality was calculated as the square root of Simpson's diversity index over productive rearrangements. TCRdb took this table from immuneACCESS and kept in-frame rearrangements with V and J called. Such tables lack part of the clones; where checked against another copy, unresolved V genes explain under half of the gap, and the rest is unexplained. The V and J calls and clone size were taken over from that table, and D and trimming were inferred from the DNA. This sample holds more than 250,000 clones; 80% to 90% were observed only once. The ten largest clones add up to approximately 6.5% of the sample.

For this clone: The antigen this receptor binds is unknown. No per-base quality is available; no much larger clone lies one base away.

V loses 0 bases, J loses 8 bases, and the germline ends lie 9 bases apart. Inclusive of the bounding cysteine and phenylalanine, the CDR3 is 13 residues long. Just CDR3 DNA is preserved here, 39 bases in frame from base 1. The germline V gene (reference sequence) gives CDR1 as LGHDT and CDR2 as YNNKEL. In Seattle, one collaborating source enrolled patients while the infection was active and tracked those patients longitudinally over the course of disease. Whole blood was collected in K2EDTA tubes by collaborating institutions according to the institutions' own protocols. Collaborator samples were shipped for TCRbeta analysis as frozen whole blood, isolated PBMCs, or DNA extracted from either sample type.

This receptor was obtained from a woman in her 50s with COVID-19, enrolled during active disease. Recombination connected TRBV3-1 (or the pseudogene TRBV3-2) to TRBJ2-3, with TRBD2 tentatively as D gene (5 bases match). The sample consisted of peripheral blood. The nucleotide sequence is TGTGCCAGCAGCCAAGATAATGCGGGTACGCAGTATTTT. Its amino acids are CASSQDNAGTQYF.